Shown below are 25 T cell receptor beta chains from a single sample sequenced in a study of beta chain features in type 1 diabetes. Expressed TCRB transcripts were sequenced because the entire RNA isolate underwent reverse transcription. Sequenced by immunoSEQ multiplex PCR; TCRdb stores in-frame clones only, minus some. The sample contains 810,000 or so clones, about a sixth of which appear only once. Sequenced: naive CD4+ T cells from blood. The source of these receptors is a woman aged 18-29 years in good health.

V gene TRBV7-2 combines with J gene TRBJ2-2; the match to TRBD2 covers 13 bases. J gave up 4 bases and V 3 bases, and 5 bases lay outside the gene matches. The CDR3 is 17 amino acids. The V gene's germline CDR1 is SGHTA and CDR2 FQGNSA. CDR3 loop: CASSFGLAGVGTGELFF. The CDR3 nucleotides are TGTGCCAGCAGCTTCGGACTAGCGGGAGTGGGCACCGGGGAGCTGTTTTTT.

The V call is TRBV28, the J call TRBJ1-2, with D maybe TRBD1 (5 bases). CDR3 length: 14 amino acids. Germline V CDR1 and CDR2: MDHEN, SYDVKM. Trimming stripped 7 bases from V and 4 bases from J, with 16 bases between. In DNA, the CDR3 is TGTGCCAGCACCGCGGGGGACCTGATCTATGGCTACACCTTC. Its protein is CASTAGDLIYGYTF.

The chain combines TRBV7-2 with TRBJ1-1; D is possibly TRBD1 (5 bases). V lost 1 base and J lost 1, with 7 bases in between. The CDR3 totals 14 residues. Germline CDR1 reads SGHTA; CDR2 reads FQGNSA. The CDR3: CASSLGQPNTEAFF. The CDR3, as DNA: TGTGCCAGCAGCTTAGGACAGCCGAACACTGAAGCTTTCTTT.

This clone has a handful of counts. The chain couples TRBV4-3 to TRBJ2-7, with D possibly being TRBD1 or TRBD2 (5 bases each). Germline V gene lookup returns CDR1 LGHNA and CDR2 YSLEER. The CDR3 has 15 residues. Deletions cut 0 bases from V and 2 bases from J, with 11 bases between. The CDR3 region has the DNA TGCGCCAGCAGCCAAGATTGGGGGAATACCTACGAGCAGTACTTC. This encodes CASSQDWGNTYEQYF.

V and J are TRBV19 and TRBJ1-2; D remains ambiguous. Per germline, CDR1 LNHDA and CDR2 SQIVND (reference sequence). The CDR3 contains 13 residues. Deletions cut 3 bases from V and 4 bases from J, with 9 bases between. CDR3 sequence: CASSIGRGYGYTF. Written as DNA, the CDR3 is TGTGCCAGTAGTATCGGACGCGGCTATGGCTACACCTTC. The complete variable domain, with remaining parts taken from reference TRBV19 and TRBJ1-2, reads DGGITQSPKYLFRKEGQNVTLSCEQNLNHDAMYWYRQDPGQGLRLIYYSQIVNDFQKGDIAEGYSVSREKKESFPLTVTSAQKNPTAFYLCASSIGRGYGYTFGSGTRLTVV.

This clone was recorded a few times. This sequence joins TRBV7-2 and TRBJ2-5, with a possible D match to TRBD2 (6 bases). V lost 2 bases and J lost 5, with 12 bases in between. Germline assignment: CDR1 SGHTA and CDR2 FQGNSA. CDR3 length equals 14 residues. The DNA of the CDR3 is TGTGCCAGCAGCTTAAGTCGGGGGATGGAGACCCAGTACTTC. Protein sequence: CASSLSRGMETQYF.

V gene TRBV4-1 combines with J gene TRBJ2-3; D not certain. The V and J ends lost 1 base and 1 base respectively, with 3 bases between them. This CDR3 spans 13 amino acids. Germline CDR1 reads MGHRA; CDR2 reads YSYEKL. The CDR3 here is CASSQGRTDTQYF. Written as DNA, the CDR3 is TGCGCCAGCAGCCAAGGACGCACAGATACGCAGTATTTT.

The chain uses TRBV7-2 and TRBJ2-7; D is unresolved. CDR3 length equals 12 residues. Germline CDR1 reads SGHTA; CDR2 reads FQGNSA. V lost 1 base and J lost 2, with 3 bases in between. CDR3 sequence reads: CASSLEPYEQYF. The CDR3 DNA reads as TGTGCCAGCAGCTTAGAACCCTACGAGCAGTACTTC.

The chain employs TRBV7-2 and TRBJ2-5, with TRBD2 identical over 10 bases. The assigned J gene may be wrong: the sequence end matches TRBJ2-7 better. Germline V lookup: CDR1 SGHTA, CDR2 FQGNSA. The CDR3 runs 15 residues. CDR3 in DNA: TGTGCCAGCAGAAAAACACTAGCGGGAAACTACGAGCAGTACTTC. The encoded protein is CASRKTLAGNYEQYF.

CDR3 residues: CASSVDGLNIQYF. The CDR3 nucleotides are TGTGCCAGCAGCGTAGACGGGTTAAACATTCAGTACTTC. V and J are TRBV9 and TRBJ2-4; D remains ambiguous. The CDR3 is 13 amino acids. The V end was cut by 0 bases, the J end by 6 bases, with 7 bases between. In germline, CDR1 is SGDLS, CDR2 YYNGEE.

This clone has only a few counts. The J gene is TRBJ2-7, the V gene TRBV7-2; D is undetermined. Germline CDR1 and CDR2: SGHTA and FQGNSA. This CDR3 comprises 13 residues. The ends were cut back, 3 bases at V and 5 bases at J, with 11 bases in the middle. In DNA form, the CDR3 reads TGTGCCAGCAGCTTGGATTCCGGCCACGAGCAGTACTTC. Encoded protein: CASSLDSGHEQYF.

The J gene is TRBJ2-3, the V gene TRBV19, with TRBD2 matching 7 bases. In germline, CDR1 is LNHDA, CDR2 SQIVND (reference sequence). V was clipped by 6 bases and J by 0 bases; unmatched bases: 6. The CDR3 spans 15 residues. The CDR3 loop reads CASSPGLKSTDTQYF. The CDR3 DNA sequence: TGTGCCAGTAGCCCGGGACTAAAAAGCACAGATACGCAGTATTTT.

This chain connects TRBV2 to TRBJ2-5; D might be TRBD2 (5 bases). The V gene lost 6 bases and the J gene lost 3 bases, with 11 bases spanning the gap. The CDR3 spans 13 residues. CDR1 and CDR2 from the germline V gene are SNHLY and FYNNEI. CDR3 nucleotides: TGTGCCAGCAGACTAGGGATCAAAGAGACCCAGTACTTC. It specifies CASRLGIKETQYF.

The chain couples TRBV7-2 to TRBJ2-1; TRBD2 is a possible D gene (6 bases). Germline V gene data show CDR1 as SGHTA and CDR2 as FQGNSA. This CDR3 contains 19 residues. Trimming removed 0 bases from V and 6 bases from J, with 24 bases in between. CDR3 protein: CASSLARGFSSSVINEQFF. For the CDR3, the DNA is TGTGCCAGCAGCTTAGCGCGGGGCTTCTCGTCTAGCGTCATCAATGAGCAGTTCTTC.

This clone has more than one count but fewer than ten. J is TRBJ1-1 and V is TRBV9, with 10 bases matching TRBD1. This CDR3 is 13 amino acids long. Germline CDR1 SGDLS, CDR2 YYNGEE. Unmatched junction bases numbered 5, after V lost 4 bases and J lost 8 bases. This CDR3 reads CASSLRQGAEAFF. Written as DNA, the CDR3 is TGTGCCAGCAGCCTGAGACAGGGGGCGGAAGCTTTCTTT.

CDR3 coding DNA: TGTGCCAGCAGTTTACAGGGGGCGTCGCCTGAAGCTTTCTTT. Encoded protein: CASSLQGASPEAFF. The chain combines TRBV7-9 with TRBJ1-1; 9 bases fit TRBD1. J was trimmed by 6 bases and V by 6 bases; bases with no gene match: 8. Per germline, CDR1 SEHNR and CDR2 FQNEAQ (reference sequence). The CDR3 loop spans 14 amino acids.

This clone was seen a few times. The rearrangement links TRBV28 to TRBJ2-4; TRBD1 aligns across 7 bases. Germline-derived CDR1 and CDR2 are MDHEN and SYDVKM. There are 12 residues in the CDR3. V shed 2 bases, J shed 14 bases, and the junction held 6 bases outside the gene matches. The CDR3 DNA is TGTGCCAGCAGTTTAGGCTGGACAGGAGAGTACTTC. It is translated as CASSLGWTGEYF.

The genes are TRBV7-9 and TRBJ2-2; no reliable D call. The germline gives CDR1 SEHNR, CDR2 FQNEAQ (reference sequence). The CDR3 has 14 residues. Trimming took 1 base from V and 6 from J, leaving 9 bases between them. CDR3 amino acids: CASSLGVWSGELFF. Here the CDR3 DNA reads TGTGCCAGCAGCTTAGGAGTTTGGTCCGGGGAGCTGTTTTTT.

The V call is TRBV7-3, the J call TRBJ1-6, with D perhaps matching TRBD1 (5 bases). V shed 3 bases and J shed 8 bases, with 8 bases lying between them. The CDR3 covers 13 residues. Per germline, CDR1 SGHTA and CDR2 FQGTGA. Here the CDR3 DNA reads TGTGCCAGCAGCTTCCGGGGGGATTCACCCCTCCACTTT. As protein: CASSFRGDSPLHF.

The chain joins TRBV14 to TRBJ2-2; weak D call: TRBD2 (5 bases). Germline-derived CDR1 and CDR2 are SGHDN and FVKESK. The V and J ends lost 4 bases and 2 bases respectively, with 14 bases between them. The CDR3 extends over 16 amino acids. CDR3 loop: CASSPNFRGNTGELFF. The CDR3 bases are TGTGCCAGCAGCCCGAACTTTCGGGGAAACACCGGGGAGCTGTTTTTT.

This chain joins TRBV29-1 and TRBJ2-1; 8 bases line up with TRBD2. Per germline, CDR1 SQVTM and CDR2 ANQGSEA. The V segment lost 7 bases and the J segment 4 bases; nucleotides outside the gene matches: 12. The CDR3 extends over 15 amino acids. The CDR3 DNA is TGCAGCGGTCGCGGGACTAGACATAGTTACAATGAGCAGTTCTTC. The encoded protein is CSGRGTRHSYNEQFF.

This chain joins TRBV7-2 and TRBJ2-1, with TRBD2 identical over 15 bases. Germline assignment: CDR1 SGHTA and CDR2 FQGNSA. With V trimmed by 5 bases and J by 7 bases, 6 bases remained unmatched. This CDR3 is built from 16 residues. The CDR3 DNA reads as TGTGCCAGCAGCGCCGCCGGGACTAGCGGGAGGAATGAGCAGTTCTTC. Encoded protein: CASSAAGTSGRNEQFF.

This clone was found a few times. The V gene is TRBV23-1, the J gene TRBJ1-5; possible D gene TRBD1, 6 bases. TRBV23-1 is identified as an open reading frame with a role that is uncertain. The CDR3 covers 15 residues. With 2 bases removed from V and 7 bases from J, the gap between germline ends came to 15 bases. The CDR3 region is CASSQVGQGKQPQHF. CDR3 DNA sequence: TGCGCCAGCAGTCAAGTGGGGCAGGGGAAACAGCCCCAGCATTTT.

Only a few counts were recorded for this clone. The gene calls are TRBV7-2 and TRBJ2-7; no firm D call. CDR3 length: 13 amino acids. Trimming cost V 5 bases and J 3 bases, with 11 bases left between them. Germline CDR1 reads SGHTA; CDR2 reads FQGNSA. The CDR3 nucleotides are TGTGCCAGCAGCAACTATCCGAGCTACGAGCAGTACTTC. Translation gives CASSNYPSYEQYF.

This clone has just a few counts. The CDR3 DNA reads TGTGCCAGCAGCTTAGGGCGGGACTATATCTACGAGCAGTACTTC. As protein: CASSLGRDYIYEQYF. The V call is TRBV7-9, the J call TRBJ2-7; 7 bases align to TRBD2. J lost 3 bases, V lost 1 base, and 6 bases had no gene match. Germline V gives CDR1 SEHNR, CDR2 FQNEAQ (reference sequence). This CDR3 has 15 amino acids.